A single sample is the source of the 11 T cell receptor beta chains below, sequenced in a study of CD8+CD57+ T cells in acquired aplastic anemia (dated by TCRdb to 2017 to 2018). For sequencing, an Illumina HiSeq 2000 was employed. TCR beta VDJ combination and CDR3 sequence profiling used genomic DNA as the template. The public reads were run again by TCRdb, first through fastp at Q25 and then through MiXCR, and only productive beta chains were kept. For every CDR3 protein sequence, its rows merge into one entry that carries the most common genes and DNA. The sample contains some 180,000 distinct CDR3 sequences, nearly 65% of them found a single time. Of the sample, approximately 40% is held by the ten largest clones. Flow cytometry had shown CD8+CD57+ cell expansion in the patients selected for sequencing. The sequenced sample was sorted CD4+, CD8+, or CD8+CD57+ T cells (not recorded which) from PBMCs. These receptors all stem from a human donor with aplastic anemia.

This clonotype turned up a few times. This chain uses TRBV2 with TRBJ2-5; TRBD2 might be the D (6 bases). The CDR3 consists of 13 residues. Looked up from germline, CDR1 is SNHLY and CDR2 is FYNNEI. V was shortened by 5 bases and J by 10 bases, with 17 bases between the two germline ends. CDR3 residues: CASSLDSRGIQYF. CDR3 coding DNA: TGTGCCAGCAGTTTGGACTCCCGGGGGATCCAGTACTTC.

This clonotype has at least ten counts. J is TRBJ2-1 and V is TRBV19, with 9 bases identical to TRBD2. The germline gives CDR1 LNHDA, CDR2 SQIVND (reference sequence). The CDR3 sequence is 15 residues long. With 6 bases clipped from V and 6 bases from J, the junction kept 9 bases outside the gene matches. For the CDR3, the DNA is TGTGCCAGTAGGGTGAATGGCGGGGGGGCCAATGAGCAGTTCTTC. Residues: CASRVNGGGANEQFF.

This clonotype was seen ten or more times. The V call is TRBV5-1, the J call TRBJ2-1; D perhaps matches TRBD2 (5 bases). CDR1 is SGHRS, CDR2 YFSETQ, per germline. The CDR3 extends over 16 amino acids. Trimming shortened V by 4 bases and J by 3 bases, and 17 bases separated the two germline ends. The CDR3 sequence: CASSPDRVGSYNEQFF. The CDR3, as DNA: TGCGCCAGCAGCCCCGATCGGGTGGGGAGCTACAATGAGCAGTTCTTC.

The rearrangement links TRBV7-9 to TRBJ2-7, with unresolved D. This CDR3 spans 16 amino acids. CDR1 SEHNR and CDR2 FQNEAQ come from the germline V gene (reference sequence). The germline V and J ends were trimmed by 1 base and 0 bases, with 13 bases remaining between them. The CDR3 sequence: CASSLGKGSSSYEQYF. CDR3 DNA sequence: TGTGCCAGCAGCTTAGGAAAAGGATCAAGCTCCTACGAGCAGTACTTC.

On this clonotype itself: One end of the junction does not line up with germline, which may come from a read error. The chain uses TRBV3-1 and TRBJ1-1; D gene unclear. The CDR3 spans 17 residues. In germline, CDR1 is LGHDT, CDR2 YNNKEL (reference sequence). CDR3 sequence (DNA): TGTGCCAGCAGCCAAGGACCGAGGGAACTAATGAACACTGAAGCTTCCTTT. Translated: CASSQGPRELMNTEASF.

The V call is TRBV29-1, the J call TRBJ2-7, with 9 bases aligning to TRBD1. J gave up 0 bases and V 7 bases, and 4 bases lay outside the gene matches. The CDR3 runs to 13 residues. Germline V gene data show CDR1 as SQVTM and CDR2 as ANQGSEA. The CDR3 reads CSGGQGNSYEQYF. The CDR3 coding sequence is TGCAGCGGTGGACAGGGGAACTCCTACGAGCAGTACTTC.

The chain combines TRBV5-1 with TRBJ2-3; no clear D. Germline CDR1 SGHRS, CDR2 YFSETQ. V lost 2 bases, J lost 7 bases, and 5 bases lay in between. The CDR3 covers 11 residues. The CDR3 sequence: CASSFMNTQYF. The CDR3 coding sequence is TGCGCCAGCAGCTTCATGAATACGCAGTATTTT.

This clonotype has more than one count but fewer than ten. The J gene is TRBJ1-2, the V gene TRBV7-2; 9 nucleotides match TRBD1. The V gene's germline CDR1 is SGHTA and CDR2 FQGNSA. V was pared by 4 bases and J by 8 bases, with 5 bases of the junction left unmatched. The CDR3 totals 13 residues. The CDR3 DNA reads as TGTGCCAGCAGCTCGGGACAGGGCTTCGGCTACACCTTC. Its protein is CASSSGQGFGYTF.

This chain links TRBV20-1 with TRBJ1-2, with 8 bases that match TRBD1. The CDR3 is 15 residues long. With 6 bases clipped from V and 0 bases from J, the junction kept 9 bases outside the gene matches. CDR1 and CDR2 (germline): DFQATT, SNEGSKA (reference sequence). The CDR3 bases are TGCAGTGCAAAAGACAGGGGAGCGGCTAACTATGGCTACACCTTC. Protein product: CSAKDRGAANYGYTF.

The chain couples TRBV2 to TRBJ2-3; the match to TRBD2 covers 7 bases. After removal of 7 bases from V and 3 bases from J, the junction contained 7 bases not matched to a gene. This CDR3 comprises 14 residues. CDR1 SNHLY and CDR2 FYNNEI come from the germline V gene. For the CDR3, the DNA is TGTGCCAGCAAACTCGGACTAGTAACAGATACGCAGTATTTT. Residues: CASKLGLVTDTQYF.

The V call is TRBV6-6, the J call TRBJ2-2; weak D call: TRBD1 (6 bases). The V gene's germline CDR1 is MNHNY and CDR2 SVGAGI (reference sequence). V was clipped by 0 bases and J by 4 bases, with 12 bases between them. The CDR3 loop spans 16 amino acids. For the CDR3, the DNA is TGTGCCAGCAGTTACTCGTACAGGGCCCGCACCGGGGAGCTGTTTTTT. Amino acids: CASSYSYRARTGELFF.